The clone carrying this TCR beta chain was detected only once. Germline V gene sequence: CDR1 WSHSY, CDR2 SAAADI. Trimming took off 6 bases at V and 1 base at J, with 28 bases between the two ends. CDR3 length equals 20 residues. These data come from a study of blood T cell repertoires in COVID-19. Study-wide context: COVID-19 samples collected from the United States, Italy and Spain covered acute and convalescent phases. From T cells, B-cell-depleted T cells, or PBMCs came the material, which was cDNA or gDNA.

The authors' processing: Reference gene primer amplification in the assay estimated nucleated cell counts. The data were produced by immunoSEQ multiplex PCR, yet TCRdb's version contains in-frame clones alone and is incomplete. Clonal size and the V and J genes are those of that table, whereas D and trimming came from the DNA. The table includes tens of thousands of clones, 75% to 95% detected once. The chain joins TRBV10-2 to TRBJ2-1; a weak D match, TRBD2 (6 bases). Sequences were obtained from peripheral blood. The receptor comes from a human donor in a cohort sampled during active COVID-19. The CDR3 sequence: CASRPPAQRAQVGSYNEQFF. The CDR3 region has the DNA TGCGCCAGCAGGCCCCCCGCCCAGCGGGCCCAGGTGGGGTCCTACAATGAGCAGTTCTTC.